This TCR beta chain appears in the sequencing data of a study of blood T cell repertoires in COVID-19. Study-level information: The United States, Italy and Spain were the sources of the acute and convalescent COVID-19 samples. The analysed material was cDNA or gDNA that came from T cells, B-cell-depleted T cells, or PBMCs.

CDR3 length equals 13 residues. Trimming took 7 bases from V and 7 from J, leaving 11 bases between them. How the authors handled the data: Nucleated cell number was recorded as an estimate derived from reference gene primer amplification. Profiling relied on immunoSEQ multiplex PCR, and the TCRdb table lists in-frame clones only, not all of them. V and J calls and clone size come straight from that table; D and trimming were deduced from the DNA. The sample consists of approximately 230,000 clones, 87% of them appearing once. This chain links TRBV12-3 or TRBV12-4 with TRBJ1-6; D unresolved. Material for sequencing was peripheral blood. The TCR sequence derives from a man aged 18 to 30 with active or convalescent COVID-19. CDR3 in DNA: TGTGCCAGCACCCTCCCCCCCAATTCACCCCTCCACTTT. Translation: CASTLPPNSPLHF.